A selection of T cell receptor beta chains follows, all from one sample in a study of blood T cells in healthy people across ages. TCRdb ran MiXCR on the 5' RACE reads and lists one entry per CDR3 protein. Among about 320,000 distinct CDR3 sequences listed, 27% were seen once. Sequencing was carried out using blood. The receptors stem from a woman in her 70s in good health. CDR3s include the opening cysteine and the closing phenylalanine or tryptophan.

j_call: TRBJ1-1
v_call: TRBV7-9
cdr3_aa: CASSPQTGMNTEAFF

j_call: TRBJ2-2
v_call: TRBV29-1
cdr3_aa: CSVSRGGKITGELFF

j_call: TRBJ2-3
v_call: TRBV5-1
cdr3_aa: CASESSRGTDTQYF

j_call: TRBJ2-1
v_call: TRBV24-1
cdr3_aa: CATSDLLGYNEQFF

j_call: TRBJ1-1
v_call: TRBV7-7
cdr3_aa: CASSPPTGGNTEAFF

j_call: TRBJ1-4
v_call: TRBV4-2
cdr3_aa: CASSQVGGVNEKLFF

j_call: TRBJ1-5
v_call: TRBV6-5
cdr3_aa: CASKSGLNQPQHF

j_call: TRBJ1-5
v_call: TRBV6-5
cdr3_aa: CASSYPGNMIQNQPQHF

j_call: TRBJ1-4
v_call: TRBV11-2
cdr3_aa: CASSLGYLTNEKLFF

j_call: TRBJ2-3
v_call: TRBV7-2
cdr3_aa: CASSLARGDTQYF

j_call: TRBJ2-5
v_call: TRBV28
cdr3_aa: CASSNRVKQETQYF

j_call: TRBJ2-7
v_call: TRBV28
cdr3_aa: CASNTALSYEQYF

j_call: TRBJ2-5
v_call: TRBV7-9
cdr3_aa: CASSVGTLGGETQYF

j_call: TRBJ2-1
v_call: TRBV28
cdr3_aa: CASSLRNEQFF

j_call: .
v_call: TRBV7-9
cdr3_aa: CASSPQDLYEQYF

j_call: TRBJ2-3
v_call: TRBV20-1
cdr3_aa: CSARLAAQYF

j_call: TRBJ2-5
v_call: TRBV11-2
cdr3_aa: CASSSETREQYF

j_call: TRBJ2-1
v_call: TRBV20-1
cdr3_aa: CSARGWGRADYNEQFF

j_call: TRBJ2-1
v_call: TRBV28
cdr3_aa: CASSSPAGGRGEQFF

j_call: TRBJ2-7
v_call: TRBV28
cdr3_aa: CASSFSGGYDEQYF

j_call: TRBJ2-2
v_call: TRBV28
cdr3_aa: CASIRSTGELFF

j_call: TRBJ2-4
v_call: TRBV28
cdr3_aa: CASSSPTEGLGIQYF

j_call: TRBJ2-5
v_call: TRBV4-1
cdr3_aa: CASSLGRLAQETQYF

j_call: TRBJ2-3
v_call: TRBV15
cdr3_aa: CATSRDGGGTDTQYF

j_call: TRBJ2-6
v_call: TRBV28
cdr3_aa: CASSFPRANVLTF

j_call: TRBJ2-1
v_call: TRBV18
cdr3_aa: CASSPLTSGTHNEQFF

j_call: TRBJ2-1
v_call: TRBV5-1
cdr3_aa: CASSLERDPYNEQFF

j_call: TRBJ1-1
v_call: TRBV7-2
cdr3_aa: CASSSSFGLEAFF

j_call: TRBJ2-3
v_call: TRBV15
cdr3_aa: CATSAERSSGDQDTQYF

j_call: TRBJ1-1
v_call: TRBV7-2
cdr3_aa: CASSLGDLNTEAFF

j_call: TRBJ2-7
v_call: TRBV20-1
cdr3_aa: CSARDLQALSYEQYF

j_call: .
v_call: TRBV7-9
cdr3_aa: CASSSMTGVHEQYF

j_call: TRBJ2-5
v_call: TRBV20-1
cdr3_aa: CSAREGSLQETQYF

j_call: TRBJ2-7
v_call: TRBV20-1
cdr3_aa: CSASGRWYEQYF

j_call: TRBJ1-3
v_call: TRBV5-1
cdr3_aa: CASSPGGTGGPGNTIYF

j_call: TRBJ2-7
v_call: TRBV5-1
cdr3_aa: CASSGGGTKAYEQYF

j_call: TRBJ2-1
v_call: TRBV5-1
cdr3_aa: CASSDKQGRSYNEQFF

j_call: TRBJ2-1
v_call: TRBV10-3
cdr3_aa: CAISPDNEQFF

j_call: TRBJ2-3
v_call: TRBV12-3/TRBV12-4
cdr3_aa: CASSLASGRADTEYF

j_call: TRBJ2-1
v_call: TRBV20-1
cdr3_aa: CSARDRTSGNQQFF

j_call: TRBJ1-1
v_call: TRBV5-1
cdr3_aa: CASSPGSSGQHTEAFF

j_call: .
v_call: TRBV18
cdr3_aa: CASSSRASTDTQYF

j_call: TRBJ1-1
v_call: TRBV4-1
cdr3_aa: CASSQVPGRTEAFF

j_call: TRBJ2-1
v_call: TRBV4-3
cdr3_aa: CASSQAGTSSLNEQFF

j_call: TRBJ2-5
v_call: TRBV28
cdr3_aa: CASSLRPGGGETQYF

j_call: TRBJ2-7
v_call: TRBV20-1
cdr3_aa: CSPKRELDEQYF

j_call: TRBJ2-7
v_call: TRBV5-1
cdr3_aa: CASSLAPAETYEQHF

j_call: TRBJ2-5
v_call: TRBV2
cdr3_aa: CASSFYGETQYF

j_call: TRBJ2-1
v_call: TRBV28
cdr3_aa: CASSFRASGRAWSYNEQFF

j_call: TRBJ1-1
v_call: TRBV5-1
cdr3_aa: CASSLGTVGIPYSEASF

j_call: TRBJ2-2
v_call: TRBV7-9
cdr3_aa: CASSLVPSGDYGELFF

j_call: TRBJ2-5
v_call: TRBV19
cdr3_aa: CASSSSGRTQYF

j_call: TRBJ1-5
v_call: TRBV15
cdr3_aa: CATSRAGGNQPQHF

j_call: TRBJ1-5
v_call: TRBV20-1
cdr3_aa: CSVRKDRVNNQPQHF

j_call: TRBJ2-3
v_call: TRBV29-1
cdr3_aa: CSVSPPRDFSDTQYF